Below, 6 T cell receptor beta chains from the same sample are listed, as sequenced in a study of identical twins. Via MiXCR, TCRdb re-called the 5' RACE reads, giving one row per CDR3 protein. The data hold 500,000 to 700,000 distinct CDR3 sequences, with roughly 7.1% observed a single time. These data also featured in a second study, about yellow fever vaccine responses in identical twins.

Sequencing used PBMCs. The receptors here all came from a woman aged 18 to 35 in good health.

This clonotype came up many times. This chain joins TRBV14 and TRBJ2-1; no firm D call. Looked up from germline, CDR1 is SGHDN and CDR2 is FVKESK. The V end was cut by 0 bases, the J end by 2 bases, with 5 bases between. This CDR3 spans 14 amino acids. The CDR3 DNA sequence: TGTGCCAGCAGCCAAGATCCACCCTACAATGAGCAGTTCTTC. Protein product: CASSQDPPYNEQFF.

This clonotype was counted many times. The chain employs TRBV5-1 and TRBJ1-5; D gene unclear. The CDR3 is made up of 11 amino acids. Germline loops: CDR1 SGHRS, CDR2 YFSETQ. Deletions cut 8 bases from V and 5 bases from J, with 8 bases between. CDR3 amino acids: CASSVDQPQHF. The CDR3 DNA sequence: TGCGCCAGTTCCGTGGATCAGCCCCAGCATTTT.

The V call is TRBV7-8, the J call TRBJ2-1, with D possibly TRBD2 on 5 matching bases. Germline loops: CDR1 SGHVS, CDR2 FQNEAQ. The V gene lost 0 bases and the J gene lost 4 bases, with 10 bases spanning the gap. The CDR3 length is 15 residues. CDR3 in amino acids: CASSLAHGIYNEQFF. CDR3 sequence (DNA): TGTGCCAGCAGCTTAGCTCACGGGATTTACAATGAGCAGTTCTTC. Full variable domain (rest looked up from reference TRBV7-8 and TRBJ2-1): GAGVSQSPRYKVAKRGQDVALRCDPISGHVSLFWYQQALGQGPEFLTYFQNEAQLDKSGLPSDRFFAERPEGSVSTLKIQRTQQEDSAVYLCASSLAHGIYNEQFFGPGTRLTVL.

This chain joins TRBV5-4 and TRBJ2-4, with TRBD1 matching 9 bases. Germline loops: CDR1 SGHNT, CDR2 YYREEE (reference sequence). CDR3 length: 21 amino acids. J was trimmed by 0 bases and V by 3 bases; bases with no gene match: 19. CDR3 sequence reads: CASSWENRGLGLAEAKNIQYF. The CDR3 DNA is TGTGCCAGCAGCTGGGAGAACAGGGGGCTCGGGCTAGCAGAAGCCAAAAACATTCAGTACTTC.

The chain joins TRBV6-1 to TRBJ2-5; D might be TRBD2 (6 bases). Per germline, CDR1 MNHNS and CDR2 SASEGT. The V end lost 6 bases, the J end lost 5 bases, and 16 bases lay between the germline ends. CDR3 length: 14 residues. The CDR3 is CASSPSRGRETQYF. In DNA, the CDR3 is TGTGCCAGCAGCCCCTCTCGAGGGAGGGAGACCCAGTACTTC.

The chain joins TRBV28 to TRBJ2-5; 8 bases match TRBD2. CDR1 is MDHEN and CDR2 is SYDVKM in the germline V gene. The junction had 3 bases not matched to a gene; V was cut back by 2 bases and J by 7 bases. CDR3 size: 13 residues. The CDR3 loop reads CASSLRLAGTQYF. As DNA, the CDR3 is TGTGCCAGCAGTTTAAGGCTAGCGGGGACCCAGTACTTC.